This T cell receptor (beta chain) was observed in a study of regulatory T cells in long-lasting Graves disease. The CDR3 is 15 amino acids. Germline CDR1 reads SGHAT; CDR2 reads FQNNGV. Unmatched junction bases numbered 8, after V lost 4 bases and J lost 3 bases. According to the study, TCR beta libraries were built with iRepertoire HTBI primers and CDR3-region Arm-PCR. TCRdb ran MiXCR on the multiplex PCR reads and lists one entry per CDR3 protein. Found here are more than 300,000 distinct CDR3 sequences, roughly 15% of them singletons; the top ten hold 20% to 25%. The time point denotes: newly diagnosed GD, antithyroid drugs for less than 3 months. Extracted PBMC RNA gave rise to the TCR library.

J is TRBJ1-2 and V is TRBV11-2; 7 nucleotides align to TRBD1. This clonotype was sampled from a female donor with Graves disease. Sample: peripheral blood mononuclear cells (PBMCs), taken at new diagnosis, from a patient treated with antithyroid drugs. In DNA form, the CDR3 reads TGTGCCAGCAGCTCACCCCGGACAGGTCACTATGGCTACACCTTC. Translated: CASSSPRTGHYGYTF. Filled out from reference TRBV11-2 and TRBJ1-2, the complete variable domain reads EAGVAQSPRYKIIEKRQSVAFWCNPISGHATLYWYQQILGQGPKLLIQFQNNGVVDDSQLPKDRFSAERLKGVDSTLKIQPAKLEDSAVYLCASSSPRTGHYGYTFGSGTRLTVV.